This T cell receptor (beta chain) was obtained from a study of beta chain features in type 1 diabetes. Whole-study results and caveats: Cells carrying high TCR expression could end up over-represented when cDNA is sequenced. A definitive answer on HLA type influencing TCRB rearrangement was not reached here. A greater similarity of naive, central memory and Treg TCRB repertoires was seen among patients than among healthy donors.

Without exception, sorted populations had purity beyond 95%. About this clone: Its matching antigen is unknown.

Per the germline V gene, CDR1 is SGHNT and CDR2 is YENEEA. The CDR3 loop spans 14 amino acids. The J segment lost 3 bases and the V segment lost 5 bases, leaving 4 bases of the junction unmatched. Sequencing targeted expressed TCRB transcripts, as all isolated RNA had been reverse transcribed. Profiling relied on immunoSEQ multiplex PCR, and the TCRdb table lists in-frame clones only, not all of them. The table includes 150,000 to 180,000 clones, approximately 8.1% detected once. This sequence originates from a man aged 18 to 30 in good health. V gene TRBV11-3 combines with J gene TRBJ1-1, with 9 bases aligning to TRBD1. Sequencing input: central memory CD4+ T cells from blood. The CDR3 DNA sequence: TGTGCCAGCAGCCCCCGGACAGGGGACACTGAAGCTTTCTTT. Its protein product is CASSPRTGDTEAFF. Looking up the rest from reference TRBV11-3 and TRBJ1-1 gives the full variable domain: EAGVVQSPRYKIIEKKQPVAFWCNPISGHNTLYWYLQNLGQGPELLIRYENEEAVDDSQLPKDRFSAERLKGVDSTLKIQPAELGDSAVYLCASSPRTGDTEAFFGQGTRLTVV.